This T cell receptor (beta chain) derives from a study of T cells expressing NK-cell markers. Study observations and caveats: HCMV specificity of the expanded NKG2C+ T cell clones stayed unclear.

TCRdb re-called the 5' RACE reads and shows each CDR3 protein once, DNA omitted. This sample contains about 260,000 distinct CDR3 sequences. To note about this clonotype: No antigen is known for it.

CDR3 size: 14 residues. Germline V gene lookup returns CDR1 LNHDA and CDR2 SQIVND (reference sequence). The V and J genes are TRBV19 and TRBJ2-6. The source of this sequence is a woman between 18 and 70 years old in good health. Sequences were obtained from blood T cells: a sorted CD56 or NKG2C T cell subset, CD4+ or CD8+ T cells, or bulk PBMC T cells (not recorded which). The CDR3: CASSYISGANVLTF.